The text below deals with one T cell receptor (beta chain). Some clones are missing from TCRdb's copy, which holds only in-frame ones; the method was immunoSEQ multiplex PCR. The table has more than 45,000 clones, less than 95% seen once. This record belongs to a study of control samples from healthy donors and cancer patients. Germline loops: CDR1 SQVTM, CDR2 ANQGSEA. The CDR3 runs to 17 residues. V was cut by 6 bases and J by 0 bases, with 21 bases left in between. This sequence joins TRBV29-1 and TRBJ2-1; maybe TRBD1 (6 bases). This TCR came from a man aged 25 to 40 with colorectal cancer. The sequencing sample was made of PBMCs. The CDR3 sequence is CSVALGQSFSSYNEQFF. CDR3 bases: TGCAGCGTAGCTCTAGGACAGTCGTTCAGCTCCTACAATGAGCAGTTCTTC.